This T cell receptor (beta chain) emerged from a study of human T cells and chemical hapten exposure. Study as a whole: Predominantly women, the patients had alopecia areata, totalis or universalis. Per-sample TCR yields varied mainly from small pooled library volume differences. Findings of the study overall: Among TCRs, those above 1 in 1000 frequency were unaffected by DPC sensitization.

To note about this clonotype: Its cognate antigen is unknown.

Between the trimmed V and J ends, which lost 4 bases and 4 bases, there was a span of 8 bases. In germline, CDR1 is MNHEY, CDR2 SVGAGI. The CDR3 runs 12 residues. TCRdb re-derived calls from the RACE reads in MiXCR, one entry per CDR3 protein. The profile covers over 300,000 distinct CDR3 sequences, with approximately 5.1% appearing a single time and approximately 2.8% taken by the ten largest. The time point here: pre-sensitization, week 0. Treatment of the sample: therapeutic diphenylcyclopropenone sensitization with weekly scalp DPC. Total RNA was isolated from unfractionated whole blood. The source of this sequence is a woman between 45 and 65 years old with alopecia areata. Some clones in this sample may be carry-over from other donors' samples. The chain carries TRBV6-5 and TRBJ2-7; no reliable D call. The sample in question was whole blood, obtained in connection with sensitization to the hapten diphenylcyclopropenone (DPC). DNA of the CDR3: TGTGCCAGCAGTTCTTGGTCGTACGAGCAGTACTTC. Translating gives CASSSWSYEQYF.